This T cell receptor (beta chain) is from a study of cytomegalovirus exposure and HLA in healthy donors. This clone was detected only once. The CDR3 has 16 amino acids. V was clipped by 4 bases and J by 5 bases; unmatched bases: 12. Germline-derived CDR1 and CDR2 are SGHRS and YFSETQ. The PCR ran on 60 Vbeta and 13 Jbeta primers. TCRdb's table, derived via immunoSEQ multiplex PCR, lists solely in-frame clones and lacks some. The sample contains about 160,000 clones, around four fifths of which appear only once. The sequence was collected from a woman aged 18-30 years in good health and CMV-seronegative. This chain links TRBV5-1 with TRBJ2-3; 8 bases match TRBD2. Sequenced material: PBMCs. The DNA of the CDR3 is TGCGCCAGCAGCGACCCAGCGGGGGCGTTCGGAGATACGCAGTATTTT. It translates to CASSDPAGAFGDTQYF.